This T cell receptor (beta chain) was sequenced for a study of OX40 agonist ivuxolimab in advanced cancers. This clone has a single count. This sample also contains other DNA sequences that code for the same CDR3. The data were produced by immunoSEQ multiplex PCR, yet TCRdb's version contains in-frame clones alone and is incomplete. Of about 82,000 clones in the sample, around 84% are singletons; the top ten hold over 5%. Germline values: CDR1 GTSNPN, CDR2 SVGIG (reference sequence). The V gene end was trimmed by 0 bases and the J gene end by 4 bases; junction bases not matched to a gene: 0. The CDR3 length is 13 residues.

The sequences come from CD4+ or CD8+ T cells sorted from blood, collected in a trial of the OX40 agonist ivuxolimab. The chain recombines TRBV30 with TRBJ1-1; 9 positions match TRBD1. The receptor comes from an adult with an advanced solid tumor such as melanoma, head and neck, liver or kidney cancer. The CDR3 spells CAWSVTGGTEAFF. CDR3 bases: TGTGCCTGGAGTGTGACAGGGGGCACTGAAGCTTTCTTT.